Listed below are T cell receptor beta chains from one sample, sequenced in a study of regulatory dendritic cells for organ transplantation. Repertoires were generated with immunoSEQ multiplex PCR, while TCRdb's copy carries only in-frame clones and drops some. Among 30,000 to 40,000 clones listed, approximately 91% were seen once. The sequencing input was naive CD4+ T cells from blood. The source of these receptors is a human donor in good health. CDR3s include the opening cysteine and the closing phenylalanine or tryptophan. Each record gives: J gene, D gene, V gene, clone size, CDR3 length, CDR3 protein, CDR3 DNA. The D gene is left open where the match is weak. Expanded clones are given a class, and other clones once, few, many or no size at all.

TRBJ2-5	NA	TRBV27	NA	15	CASSLGPDRRETQYF	TGTGCCAGCAGTTTGGGGCCCGACAGGCGGGAGACCCAGTACTTC
TRBJ2-2	NA	TRBV6-1	once	14	CASSVGLYTGELFF	TGTGCCAGCAGTGTTGGTCTCTACACCGGGGAGCTGTTTTTT
TRBJ1-2	NA	TRBV4-2	NA	15	CASSHSGPSNYGYTF	TGTGCCAGCAGCCATTCTGGTCCTTCTAACTATGGCTACACCTTC
TRBJ2-5	NA	TRBV6-5	NA	13	CASKEVAQETQYF	TGTGCCAGCAAGGAAGTCGCACAAGAGACCCAGTACTTC
TRBJ2-2	NA	TRBV19	once	15	CASKRREVNTGELFF	TGTGCCAGTAAGAGGAGGGAGGTGAACACCGGGGAGCTGTTTTTT
TRBJ1-1	NA	TRBV7-2	NA	14	CASSPAPGPTEAFF	TGTGCCAGCAGCCCCGCCCCGGGGCCCACTGAAGCTTTCTTT
TRBJ2-5	TRBD1	TRBV5-5	NA	16	CASSLVGTGVQETQYF	TGTGCCAGCAGCTTGGTAGGAACAGGGGTTCAAGAGACCCAGTACTTC
TRBJ2-1	NA	TRBV19	NA	13	CASGRNSGAEQFF	TGTGCCAGTGGTAGAAACAGCGGAGCTGAGCAGTTCTTC
TRBJ2-2	NA	TRBV5-8	NA	16	CASSYRGASKTGELFF	TGTGCCAGCAGCTATCGGGGGGCGTCGAAGACCGGGGAGCTGTTTTTT
TRBJ1-5	NA	TRBV6-5	NA	15	CASRPRSTLNQPQHF	TGTGCCAGCAGGCCCCGTAGCACCTTAAATCAGCCCCAGCATTTT
TRBJ2-7	TRBD1	TRBV7-2	few	14	CASSEGAPLRGQYF	TGTGCCAGCAGCGAGGGGGCACCCCTACGCGGGCAGTACTTC
TRBJ1-1	NA	TRBV6-5	NA	15	CASSYGWQENTEAFF	TGTGCCAGCAGTTACGGTTGGCAGGAGAACACTGAAGCTTTCTTT
TRBJ2-1	NA	TRBV28	NA	12	CASSFRRVEQFF	TGTGCCAGCAGCTTTAGAAGGGTTGAGCAGTTCTTC
TRBJ2-7	TRBD2	TRBV28	NA	15	CASSSPAGASYEQYF	TGTGCCAGCAGCTCCCCGGCGGGAGCAAGCTACGAGCAGTACTTC
TRBJ1-2	NA	TRBV28	NA	15	CASSTRPTGSAGYTF	TGTGCCAGCAGTACCCGCCCCACAGGGTCTGCCGGCTACACCTTC
TRBJ2-1	NA	TRBV30	NA	14	CAWTAGLASNEQFF	TGTGCCTGGACGGCCGGGCTAGCGTCCAATGAGCAGTTCTTC
TRBJ1-6	TRBD1	TRBV27	NA	18	CASSLTGVLSSYNSPLHF	TGTGCCAGCAGTTTAACAGGGGTATTGAGCTCCTATAATTCACCCCTCCACTTT
TRBJ2-3	TRBD2	TRBV27	NA	18	CASSLSPPGTTPTDTQYF	TGTGCCAGCAGTTTATCGCCTCCCGGGACTACCCCCACAGATACGCAGTATTTT
TRBJ2-1	NA	TRBV19	NA	17	CASFYPGTGLSYNEQFF	TGTGCCAGTTTCTATCCTGGGACGGGGCTCTCCTACAATGAGCAGTTCTTC
TRBJ2-3	TRBD1	TRBV5-8	NA	13	CASLARGTDTQYF	TGTGCCAGCCTCGCCAGGGGGACAGATACGCAGTATTTT
TRBJ2-7	NA	TRBV28	NA	14	CASSLGTLPYEQYF	TGTGCCAGCAGTTTAGGTACCCTGCCCTACGAGCAGTACTTC
TRBJ2-7	TRBD2	TRBV6-6	NA	14	CASTQELAIYEQYF	TGTGCCAGCACCCAGGAACTAGCGATCTACGAGCAGTACTTC
TRBJ2-1	TRBD1	TRBV27	NA	15	CASRSNRGRDNEQFF	TGTGCCAGCAGGTCAAACAGGGGTCGCGACAATGAGCAGTTCTTC
TRBJ1-1	NA	TRBV20-1	NA	11	CSASIGTEAFF	TGCAGTGCCTCTATTGGCACTGAAGCTTTCTTT
TRBJ1-5	TRBD1	TRBV7-9	NA	15	CASSPGQGEDQPQHF	TGTGCCAGCAGCCCGGGACAGGGAGAGGATCAGCCCCAGCATTTT
TRBJ2-2	TRBD2	TRBV19	NA	16	CASSREGLLLTGELFF	TGTGCCAGTTCCCGGGAGGGGCTCCTCCTAACCGGGGAGCTGTTTTTT